The rows below give T cell receptor beta chains drawn from one sample of a study of T cell repertoires in cytomegalovirus infection. From the reads, TCRdb called clonotypes with MiXCR, one entry per CDR3 protein. The data show 640,000 or so distinct CDR3 sequences, about 30% seen once. For these TCRs, the target antigens are not known. Here the sequenced sample was cultured PBMCs, taken from culture after CMV antigen stimulation. The receptor set was obtained from a human donor in good health (CMV status not recorded). Some clones in this sample may be carry-over from other donors' samples. Both conserved end residues are part of each CDR3. Fields, in order: CDR3 protein, CDR3 DNA, J gene, D gene, clone size, V gene. The D gene is left open where the match is weak. The size field is filled for only some rows; it gives once, few, many or a size class.

CASSRAGGAADTQYF TGTGCCAGCAGCCGAGCGGGAGGGGCGGCAGATACGCAGTATTTT TRBJ2-3 TRBD2 many TRBV7-6
CASSLTGRGTGYTF TGCGCCAGCAGCTTGACCGGCAGGGGAACTGGCTACACCTTC TRBJ1-2 - - TRBV5-1
CASSLAGPGTDTQYF TGTGCCAGCAGCTTAGCGGGCCCCGGCACAGATACGCAGTATTTT TRBJ2-3 - many TRBV7-2
CASSFTVNDGYTF TGCGCCAGCAGCTTCACAGTGAATGATGGCTACACCTTC TRBJ1-2 - - TRBV5-1
CASSQSPSVAYEQYF TGCGCCAGCAGCCAAAGCCCTAGCGTTGCCTACGAGCAGTACTTC TRBJ2-7 - few TRBV4-1
CAILSHGSSYEQYF TGTGCCATCCTTTCACACGGGAGCTCCTACGAGCAGTACTTC TRBJ2-7 - few TRBV24-1
CASSFPGQGIFGYTF TGTGCCAGCAGTTTCCCAGGACAGGGAATTTTTGGCTACACCTTC TRBJ1-2 TRBD1 - TRBV6-5
CSAYSGRALNEQFF TGCAGTGCATATAGCGGGAGGGCCTTAAATGAGCAGTTCTTC TRBJ2-1 TRBD2 few TRBV20-1
CASSLATAYNVQFF TGTGCCAGCAGCTTGGCCACTGCCTACAATGTGCAGTTCTTC TRBJ2-1 - - TRBV7-8
CASSFVGGSGQETQYF TGTGCCAGCAGCTTCGTAGGCGGGAGTGGGCAAGAGACCCAGTACTTC TRBJ2-5 TRBD2 many TRBV7-6
CAISPTGQGTDTQYF TGTGCCATCAGCCCCACAGGGCAGGGAACAGATACGCAGTATTTT TRBJ2-3 - few TRBV10-3
CASSFGAVYEQYF TGTGCCAGCAGCTTTGGTGCGGTATACGAGCAGTACTTC TRBJ2-7 - few TRBV7-2
CASSLGTASYNEQFF TGTGCCAGCAGCCTAGGGACTGCTTCCTACAATGAGCAGTTCTTC TRBJ2-1 - - TRBV7-8
CASSHYWSGSKGYEQYF TGCGCCAGCAGCCATTACTGGAGCGGGAGTAAGGGCTACGAGCAGTACTTC TRBJ2-7 TRBD2 - TRBV4-3
CSVYPSETYNEQFF TGCAGCGTCTATCCTAGCGAAACTTACAATGAGCAGTTCTTC TRBJ2-1 - few TRBV29-1
CASSLGVQTYTGELFF TGTGCCAGCAGCTTAGGGGTACAGACCTACACCGGGGAGCTGTTTTTT TRBJ2-2 - - TRBV7-6
CASSSGGQGPEDIQYF TGTGCCAGCAGTTCAGGAGGACAAGGCCCTGAGGACATTCAGTACTTC TRBJ2-4 - once TRBV7-9
CAGGLAGFSEPQYF TGTGCCGGAGGACTAGCGGGTTTTTCGGAACCCCAGTACTTC TRBJ2-5 TRBD2 - TRBV7-8
CASSQGYGANVLTF TGCGCCAGCAGCCAAGGTTACGGGGCCAACGTCCTGACTTTC TRBJ2-6 - few TRBV4-1
CASSFATQPQHF TGTGCCAGCAGCTTCGCGACTCAGCCCCAGCATTTT TRBJ1-5 - many TRBV7-9
CASSSMGQSGYTF TGTGCCAGCAGTTCTATGGGCCAGTCGGGCTACACCTTC TRBJ1-2 - few TRBV6-6
CSASDPTQGRNQPQHF TGCAGTGCTAGTGACCCGACGCAGGGGCGGAATCAGCCCCAGCATTTT TRBJ1-5 - - TRBV20-1
CASSLFGLGTDTQYF TGTGCCAGCAGCCTCTTCGGGTTGGGGACAGATACGCAGTATTTT TRBJ2-3 - few TRBV12-3/TRBV12-4
CSAPQGITGDWENTEAFF TGCAGTGCTCCCCAGGGGATTACAGGGGATTGGGAAAACACTGAAGCTTTCTTT TRBJ1-1 TRBD1 few TRBV20-1
CASSLRTGGGHTDTQYF TGTGCCAGCAGTTTAAGGACGGGCGGAGGACACACAGATACGCAGTATTTT TRBJ2-3 - - TRBV28
CASSKSGDGMKQYF TGTGCCAGCAGCAAATCTGGGGACGGTATGAAGCAGTACTTC TRBJ2-7 - once TRBV7-9
CASSLIGTSSSYEQYF TGTGCCAGCAGCTTAATCGGGACTTCCAGCTCCTACGAGCAGTACTTC TRBJ2-7 - - TRBV5-6
CASSQGPGRTNGNTIYF TGCGCCAGCAGCCAGGGGCCGGGCAGGACGAACGGAAACACCATATATTTT TRBJ1-3 - - TRBV4-1
CSSSFARNTDTQYF TGTTCCAGCAGTTTTGCGAGAAACACAGATACGCAGTATTTT TRBJ2-3 - - TRBV12-3/TRBV12-4
CASSPELGGGGYTF TGTGCCAGCAGCCCTGAACTCGGGGGCGGTGGCTACACCTTC TRBJ1-2 - many TRBV7-6
CASSQQSGVIDEQFF TGTGCCAGCAGCCAACAATCGGGAGTAATCGATGAGCAGTTCTTC TRBJ2-1 - - TRBV28
CASRVESSTDTQYF TGTGCCAGCAGGGTAGAGTCTAGCACAGATACGCAGTATTTT TRBJ2-3 - - TRBV6-5
CASGSGAGGTYNEQFF TGTGCTAGTGGTTCCGGAGCGGGAGGAACCTACAATGAGCAGTTCTTC TRBJ2-1 TRBD2 - TRBV12-5
CASGPGPGYNEQFF TGTGCCAGCGGTCCCGGCCCTGGCTACAATGAGCAGTTCTTC TRBJ2-1 - few TRBV7-2
CASSFVATDTGELFF TGTGCCAGCAGCTTTGTTGCGACTGACACCGGGGAGCTGTTTTTT TRBJ2-2 - - TRBV7-2
CASSSGLAGGLREQYF TGTGCCAGCAGCTCTGGACTAGCGGGAGGTCTCCGCGAGCAGTACTTC TRBJ2-7 TRBD2 few TRBV6-5
CSAMTSGRPLWYF TGCAGTGCAATGACTAGCGGGAGACCCCTTTGGTACTTC TRBJ2-7 TRBD2 few TRBV20-1
CSATGPDQETQYF TGCAGTGCTACAGGACCCGACCAAGAGACCCAGTACTTC TRBJ2-5 - - TRBV20-1